These 27 T cell receptor beta chains originate from one sample sequenced in a study of cytomegalovirus exposure and HLA in healthy donors. Measured with immunoSEQ multiplex PCR; TCRdb has only the in-frame clones, and not every one. The table includes 82,000 or so clones, 85% to 95% detected once. The sequenced sample consisted of PBMCs. The receptors originated from a man aged 18 to 30 in good health and CMV-seronegative.

The chain combines TRBV28 with TRBJ1-1, with D perhaps matching TRBD1 (5 bases). The length of the CDR3 is 13 residues. Germline V lookup: CDR1 MDHEN, CDR2 SYDVKM. V was pared by 5 bases and J by 4 bases, with 11 bases between. The CDR3 DNA is TGTGCCAGCAGTCGGGGGTCCGGCACTGAAGCTTTCTTT. This gives the protein CASSRGSGTEAFF.

This clone was observed a handful of times. The CDR3 loop reads CAISERDSRGMAFF. CDR3 nucleotide sequence: TGTGCCATCAGTGAGAGGGACAGTCGGGGAATGGCTTTCTTT. This chain uses TRBV10-3 with TRBJ1-1; the match to TRBD1 covers 7 bases. V was clipped by 2 bases and J by 11 bases; unmatched bases: 11. Germline V gene sequence: CDR1 ENHRY, CDR2 SYGVKD. This CDR3 is built from 14 residues.

The chain couples TRBV6-5 to TRBJ2-3; 13 nucleotides align to TRBD2. The germline gives CDR1 MNHEY, CDR2 SVGAGI. V lost 10 bases and J lost 5; bases outside the gene matches: 3. The CDR3 has 13 amino acids. Here the CDR3 DNA reads TGTGCCACCAGACTAGCGGGGGGAGATACGCAGTATTTT. This gives the protein CATRLAGGDTQYF.

This chain uses TRBV5-4 with TRBJ2-7; the match to TRBD1 covers 8 bases. With V trimmed by 3 bases and J by 5 bases, 4 bases remained unmatched. Germline V gene sequence: CDR1 SGHNT, CDR2 YYREEE (reference sequence). This CDR3 spans 13 amino acids. DNA of the CDR3: TGTGCCAGCAGCTGGACAGGGCGTAACGAGCAGTACTTC. Protein sequence: CASSWTGRNEQYF.

This chain joins TRBV19 and TRBJ2-3; D possibly corresponds to TRBD2 (5 bases). Germline V gives CDR1 LNHDA, CDR2 SQIVND (reference sequence). Between the trimmed V and J ends, which lost 9 bases and 4 bases, there was a span of 14 bases. The CDR3 sequence is 13 residues long. CDR3 protein: CASGGSLSDTQYF. CDR3 coding DNA: TGTGCCAGCGGCGGGTCATTATCAGATACGCAGTATTTT. The variable domain in full, with the rest retrieved from reference TRBV19 and TRBJ2-3, is DGGITQSPKYLFRKEGQNVTLSCEQNLNHDAMYWYRQDPGQGLRLIYYSQIVNDFQKGDIAEGYSVSREKKESFPLTVTSAQKNPTAFYLCASGGSLSDTQYFGPGTRLTVL.

This CDR3 reads CASSYGSEGAGEQYF. CDR3 nucleotide sequence: TGTGCCAGCAGTTACGGTAGCGAGGGAGCTGGCGAGCAGTACTTC. This chain joins TRBV6-5 and TRBJ2-7, with TRBD2 as a possible D gene (5 bases). The CDR3 has 15 amino acids. Germline CDR1 reads MNHEY; CDR2 reads SVGAGI. Deletions cut 2 bases from V and 6 bases from J, with 17 bases between.

The V call is TRBV6-6, the J call TRBJ1-1; the D is unclear. V shed 0 bases and J shed 1 base, with 6 bases lying between them. Germline CDR1 MNHNY, CDR2 SVGAGI (reference sequence). The CDR3 consists of 14 residues. Here the CDR3 reads CASSYSTGNTEAFF. The CDR3 DNA reads TGTGCCAGCAGTTACTCGACGGGGAACACTGAAGCTTTCTTT.

The chain uses TRBV7-3 and TRBJ2-2; D not certain. This CDR3 has 15 residues. Germline CDR1 SGHTA, CDR2 FQGTGA. Deletions cut 4 bases from V and 5 bases from J, with 14 bases between. CDR3 in amino acids: CASSSAEPETGELFF. CDR3 DNA sequence: TGTGCCAGCAGCTCCGCGGAACCCGAGACCGGGGAGCTGTTTTTT.

The V call is TRBV7-9, the J call TRBJ2-7; TRBD2 is a possible D gene (6 bases). Trimming pared 3 bases from V and 1 base from J, leaving 10 bases between. The CDR3 totals 14 residues. Germline lookup yields CDR1 SEHNR and CDR2 FQNEAQ (reference sequence). CDR3 bases: TGTGCCAGCAGCTTGGAGGGTGGGTCCTACGAGCAGTACTTC. Protein sequence: CASSLEGGSYEQYF. The variable domain in full, completed from reference TRBV7-9 and TRBJ2-7, reads DTGVSQNPRHKITKRGQNVTFRCDPISEHNRLYWYRQTLGQGPEFLTYFQNEAQLEKSRLLSDRFSAERPKGSFSTLEIQRTEQGDSAMYLCASSLEGGSYEQYFGPGTRLTVT.

V gene TRBV4-3 combines with J gene TRBJ2-4; 7 nucleotides line up with TRBD2. CDR1 LGHNA and CDR2 YSLEER come from the germline V gene. CDR3 length: 14 residues. Germline trimming cut 1 base from V and 7 bases from J; bases unmatched to any gene: 4. The CDR3 sequence: CASSQGQGGNIQYF. The CDR3 DNA sequence: TGCGCCAGCAGCCAAGGGCAGGGAGGGAACATTCAGTACTTC.

V gene TRBV27 combines with J gene TRBJ2-7; 8 positions agree with TRBD1. Unmatched junction bases numbered 3, after V lost 5 bases and J lost 0 bases. CDR1 MNHEY and CDR2 SMNVEV come from the germline V gene (reference sequence). The CDR3 runs 14 residues. This CDR3 reads CASSRDRFSYEQYF. The DNA of the CDR3 is TGTGCCAGCAGTAGGGACAGGTTCTCCTACGAGCAGTACTTC.

J is TRBJ2-7 and V is TRBV29-1; 7 nucleotides line up with TRBD1. The CDR3 has 13 amino acids. From germline, CDR1 is SQVTM and CDR2 ANQGSEA. After removal of 3 bases from V and 0 bases from J, the junction contained 2 bases not matched to a gene. CDR3 bases: TGCAGCGTTGAGGACAGGCGCTCCTACGAGCAGTACTTC. Amino acids: CSVEDRRSYEQYF.

V usage is TRBV7-9 and J usage is TRBJ1-1; a weak D match, TRBD1 (5 bases). There are 15 residues in the CDR3. The ends were cut back, 1 base at V and 4 bases at J, with 13 bases in the middle. Germline assignment: CDR1 SEHNR and CDR2 FQNEAQ (reference sequence). Here the CDR3 DNA reads TGTGCCAGCAGCTTAGGTTGGGGGGTCGGCACTGAAGCTTTCTTT. This sequence encodes CASSLGWGVGTEAFF.

J is TRBJ2-7 and V is TRBV5-6, with no clear D. Germline V gene sequence: CDR1 SGHDT, CDR2 YYEEEE. The germline V and J ends were trimmed by 0 bases and 0 bases, with 7 bases remaining between them. The CDR3 has 14 residues. CDR3 protein: CASSLGQYSYEQYF. The DNA of the CDR3 is TGTGCCAGCAGCTTGGGACAATACTCCTACGAGCAGTACTTC.

The chain combines TRBV13 with TRBJ2-7, with D perhaps matching TRBD2 (5 bases). Trimming pared 2 bases from V and 6 bases from J, leaving 14 bases between. The CDR3 runs to 14 residues. Per the germline V gene, CDR1 is PRHDT and CDR2 is FYEKMQ (reference sequence). CDR3 amino acids: CASSLREGRSEQYF. CDR3 nucleotide sequence: TGTGCCAGCAGCTTAAGGGAAGGGAGATCCGAGCAGTACTTC.

The V and J genes are TRBV12-5 and TRBJ1-5, with TRBD1 matching over 10 bases. The J segment lost 1 base and the V segment lost 5 bases, leaving 2 bases of the junction unmatched. CDR1 is LGHNT, CDR2 FRNRAP, per germline. The CDR3 runs to 15 residues. CDR3 nucleotide sequence: TGTGCTAGTGGTGAGGGACAGGGGAGCAATCAGCCCCAGCATTTT. Translated, it gives CASGEGQGSNQPQHF. Using reference TRBV12-5 and TRBJ1-5 for the parts outside the CDR3, the full variable domain is DARVTQTPRHKVTEMGQEVTMRCQPILGHNTVFWYRQTMMQGLELLAYFRNRAPLDDSGMPKDRFSAEMPDATLATLKIQPSEPRDSAVYFCASGEGQGSNQPQHFGDGTRLSIL.

This chain links TRBV18 with TRBJ1-1; TRBD1 might be the D (5 bases). V lost 4 bases, J lost 5 bases, and 17 bases lay in between. The CDR3 length is 15 residues. CDR1 KGHSH and CDR2 LQKENI come from the germline V gene. The CDR3 loop reads CASSRSSGEGTEAFF. In nucleotides, the CDR3 is TGTGCCAGCTCACGATCCTCGGGGGAGGGGACTGAAGCTTTCTTT.

This clone was recorded only once. The chain carries TRBV6-4 and TRBJ1-2; TRBD1 aligns across 7 bases. Trimming at V came to 6 bases and at J to 3 bases, leaving 10 bases not matched to a gene. Germline CDR1 MRHNA, CDR2 SNTAGT. This CDR3 has 15 residues. In nucleotides, the CDR3 is TGTGCCAGCAGCGTCACCAGGGGGTTTTACTATGGCTACACCTTC. The encoded protein is CASSVTRGFYYGYTF.

V is TRBV1 and J is TRBJ1-5; TRBD1 is the table's D call, not checked against the DNA. TRBV1 represents a pseudogene. CDR3 length equals 18 residues. CDR3 sequence reads: CTSSQGDRGRWGNQPQHF. Written as DNA, the CDR3 is TGCACCAGCAGCCAGGGGGACAGGGGGCGTTGGGGCAATCAGCCCCAGCATTTT.

The chain is built from TRBV6-4 and TRBJ1-6, with a tentative D call TRBD1 (5 bases). The CDR3 spans 14 residues. The germline gives CDR1 MRHNA, CDR2 SNTAGT. V was pared by 0 bases and J by 9 bases, with 9 bases between. This CDR3 is CASSDSGEGSPLHF. Here the CDR3 DNA reads TGTGCCAGCAGTGACTCAGGGGAAGGTTCACCCCTCCACTTT.

The rearrangement links TRBV29-1 to TRBJ2-2; TRBD1 might be the D (5 bases). There are 14 residues in the CDR3. V gave up 4 bases and J gave up 3 bases, with 12 bases separating them. The germline V gene encodes CDR1 SQVTM and CDR2 ANQGSEA. In DNA form, the CDR3 reads TGCAGCGTTGCCGGACAAACGCACACCGGGGAGCTGTTTTTT. It is translated as CSVAGQTHTGELFF.

Only a few counts were recorded for this clone. The gene calls are TRBV25-1 and TRBJ1-1; D perhaps matches TRBD1 (5 bases). Trimming removed 3 bases at V and 5 bases at J, with 16 bases between. Germline CDR1 reads MGHDK; CDR2 reads SYGVNS. The CDR3 covers 15 residues. CDR3 sequence (DNA): TGTGCCAGCAGTGATTGGGGCCTTGGTGCTACTGAAGCTTTCTTT. Encoded protein: CASSDWGLGATEAFF.

The chain is built from TRBV10-3 and TRBJ2-7, with D maybe TRBD1 (6 bases). Per germline, CDR1 ENHRY and CDR2 SYGVKD. This CDR3 spans 16 amino acids. V was shortened by 5 bases and J by 1 base, with 18 bases between the two germline ends. The CDR3 DNA sequence: TGTGCCATCAGTCAAGGACAGCTCATTGGTTCCTACGAGCAGTACTTC. It is translated as CAISQGQLIGSYEQYF.

The chain recombines TRBV5-8 with TRBJ2-7, with D maybe TRBD2 (6 bases). The germline gives CDR1 SGHTS, CDR2 YDEGEE. This CDR3 is 16 amino acids long. Trimming removed 1 base at V and 0 bases at J, with 14 bases between. The CDR3 sequence is CASSLPTGTSSYEQYF. CDR3 in DNA: TGTGCCAGCAGCTTGCCGACCGGGACTTCCTCCTACGAGCAGTACTTC.

The J gene is TRBJ2-2, the V gene TRBV5-6; D is ambiguous. The CDR3 is 13 amino acids. Trimming shortened V by 3 bases and J by 0 bases, and 3 bases separated the two germline ends. Germline CDR1 reads SGHDT; CDR2 reads YYEEEE. CDR3: CASSSSNTGELFF. CDR3 DNA: TGTGCCAGCAGCTCCTCGAACACCGGGGAGCTGTTTTTT. Using reference TRBV5-6 and TRBJ2-2 for the parts outside the CDR3, the full variable domain is DAGVTQSPTHLIKTRGQQVTLRCSPKSGHDTVSWYQQALGQGPQFIFQYYEEEERQRGNFPDRFSGHQFPNYSSELNVNALLLGDSALYLCASSSSNTGELFFGEGSRLTVL.

This chain uses TRBV27 with TRBJ2-1; no clear D. The V gene lost 3 bases and the J gene lost 6 bases, with 18 bases spanning the gap. Germline V gene data show CDR1 as MNHEY and CDR2 as SMNVEV (reference sequence). This CDR3 contains 16 residues. The CDR3 spells CASSFTPLEPLNEQFF. Here the CDR3 DNA reads TGTGCCAGCAGTTTTACCCCTCTCGAGCCCCTCAATGAGCAGTTCTTC.

The chain uses TRBV7-9 and TRBJ1-5; 7 bases line up with TRBD1. This CDR3 comprises 14 residues. Losses at the gene ends were 5 bases for V and 3 bases for J; bases not matched to a gene: 4. The germline gives CDR1 SEHNR, CDR2 FQNEAQ (reference sequence). In nucleotides, the CDR3 is TGTGCCAGCAGCCTCGACAGGGTCAATCAGCCCCAGCATTTT. Translation gives CASSLDRVNQPQHF.